The 8 T cell receptor beta chains reported below all come from one sample, sequenced in a study of identical twins. TCRdb analysed the 5' RACE reads with MiXCR anew, one entry per CDR3 protein. The data contain under 350,000 distinct CDR3 sequences, 8% to 9.5% of them singletons. Another study also made use of these data, one on yellow fever vaccine responses in identical twins.

The sample consisted of CD8+ T cells sorted from blood. The receptors come from a woman younger than 30 in good health.

This clonotype turned up a few times. The chain joins TRBV13 to TRBJ2-7; 7 nucleotides align to TRBD1. The CDR3 covers 17 residues. Germline V gene lookup returns CDR1 PRHDT and CDR2 FYEKMQ (reference sequence). V was pared by 0 bases and J by 1 base, with 9 bases of the junction left unmatched. The CDR3, as DNA: TGTGCCAGCAGCTTAGGTCGGAGTGGGACAGCTTCCTACGAGCAGTACTTC. Protein: CASSLGRSGTASYEQYF.

The chain carries TRBV7-3 and TRBJ2-7; 10 bases match TRBD1. Germline lookup yields CDR1 SGHTA and CDR2 FQGTGA. This CDR3 has 14 residues. The V segment lost 3 bases and the J segment 6 bases; nucleotides outside the gene matches: 5. The DNA for the CDR3 is TGTGCCAGCAGCTTTCGGACAGGGGGGGGCGAGCAGTACTTC. Protein: CASSFRTGGGEQYF.

This clonotype was counted between two and nine times. The genes are TRBV6-1 and TRBJ1-2; D is undetermined. The CDR3 contains 14 residues. Deletions cut 5 bases from V and 5 bases from J, with 15 bases between. Germline V lookup: CDR1 MNHNS, CDR2 SASEGT. CDR3 loop: CASSQTPLRYGYTF. The CDR3 nucleotides read TGTGCCAGCAGTCAGACTCCTCTGAGGTATGGCTACACCTTC.

This chain uses TRBV6-5 with TRBJ2-1, with D unresolved. The CDR3 is made up of 15 amino acids. The germline gives CDR1 MNHEY, CDR2 SVGAGI. Between the trimmed V and J ends, which lost 2 bases and 4 bases, there was a span of 12 bases. This chain's CDR3 is CASSYGAVSYNEQFF. The CDR3 DNA sequence: TGTGCCAGCAGTTACGGTGCGGTCTCATACAATGAGCAGTTCTTC.

The sample holds a few counts of this clonotype. The chain uses TRBV11-2 and TRBJ2-3; D perhaps matches TRBD2 (5 bases). The CDR3 extends over 15 amino acids. Trimming cost V 2 bases and J 6 bases, with 15 bases left between them. Germline V gives CDR1 SGHAT, CDR2 FQNNGV. This CDR3 is CASSLTIRGADTQYF. The CDR3 DNA follows: TGTGCCAGCAGCTTAACTATCCGGGGTGCTGATACGCAGTATTTT.

The gene calls are TRBV9 and TRBJ2-5; 14 bases align to TRBD2. Trimming took 3 bases from V and 5 from J; bases not matched to a gene: 6. The CDR3 covers 16 residues. Germline V CDR1 and CDR2: SGDLS, YYNGEE. The CDR3 DNA reads as TGTGCCAGCAGCGCGGGACTAGCGGGGGATAGGGAGACCCAGTACTTC. Encoded protein: CASSAGLAGDRETQYF. Full variable domain (rest looked up from reference TRBV9 and TRBJ2-5): DSGVTQTPKHLITATGQRVTLRCSPRSGDLSVYWYQQSLDQGLQFLIQYYNGEERAKGNILERFSAQQFPDLHSELNLSSLELGDSALYFCASSAGLAGDRETQYFGPGTRLLVL.

Only a few counts were recorded for this clonotype. This chain uses TRBV20-1 with TRBJ2-7; D might be TRBD2 (5 bases). From germline, CDR1 is DFQATT and CDR2 SNEGSKA (reference sequence). With 1 base removed from V and 8 bases from J, the gap between germline ends came to 15 bases. The CDR3 runs to 13 residues. The CDR3 is CSARGRGDLKQYF. CDR3 DNA: TGCAGTGCTAGAGGTCGGGGAGACTTGAAGCAGTACTTC.

This chain uses TRBV4-2 with TRBJ1-4, with 10 positions matching TRBD1. The CDR3 contains 16 residues. The germline gives CDR1 LGHNA, CDR2 YNFKEQ. With 3 bases clipped from V and 8 bases from J, the junction kept 9 bases outside the gene matches. The CDR3 DNA follows: TGTGCCAGCAGCCAGGCCTCCGGGACAGGGGAAGAAAAACTGTTTTTT. It is translated as CASSQASGTGEEKLFF.